This entry lists 9 T cell receptor beta chains sequenced from one sample in a study of OX40 agonist ivuxolimab in advanced cancers. Assay used: immunoSEQ multiplex PCR; TCRdb lists only in-frame clones, some missing. The repertoire holds some 100,000 clones, with about 85% as singletons. The sequences come from CD4+ or CD8+ T cells sorted from blood, collected in a trial of the OX40 agonist ivuxolimab. The receptor source for this set is an adult with an advanced solid tumor such as melanoma, head and neck, liver or kidney cancer.

The sample holds a few counts of this clone. The V and J genes are TRBV2 and TRBJ2-5; weak D call: TRBD1 (5 bases). This CDR3 spans 13 amino acids. Germline lookup yields CDR1 SNHLY and CDR2 FYNNEI. With 7 bases removed from V and 7 bases from J, the gap between germline ends came to 16 bases. The CDR3 sequence: CASISRGIGTQYF. DNA of the CDR3: TGTGCCAGCATCTCTAGGGGTATCGGGACCCAGTACTTC. Complete variable domain (other parts from reference TRBV2 and TRBJ2-5): EPEVTQTPSHQVTQMGQEVILRCVPISNHLYFYWYRQILGQKVEFLVSFYNNEISEKSEIFDDQFSVERPDGSNFTLKIRSTKLEDSAMYFCASISRGIGTQYFGPGTRLLVL.

This clone has only a few counts. The rearrangement joins TRBV30 to TRBJ1-2; D uncertain. Trimming removed 3 bases at V and 0 bases at J, with 20 bases between. This CDR3 region has 17 residues. Germline V gives CDR1 GTSNPN, CDR2 SVGIG (reference sequence). In nucleotides, the CDR3 is TGTGCCTGGAGATGGCTCGCACAACCCCGGACTAACTATGGCTACACCTTC. It specifies CAWRWLAQPRTNYGYTF.

This rearrangement joins TRBV4-2 to TRBJ1-5; 8 bases fit TRBD1. In germline, CDR1 is LGHNA, CDR2 YNFKEQ. CDR3 size: 21 residues. The V segment lost 1 base and the J segment 0 bases; nucleotides outside the gene matches: 17. The CDR3 reads CASSQGVLGTGWRNSNQPQHF. The CDR3 bases are TGTGCCAGCAGCCAAGGGGTCTTGGGGACAGGATGGAGGAATAGCAATCAGCCCCAGCATTTT.

The chain has TRBV7-3 and TRBJ1-1, with unresolved D. The CDR3 contains 13 residues. Trimming stripped 3 bases from V and 0 bases from J, with 5 bases between. CDR1 is SGHTA and CDR2 is FQGTGA in the germline V gene. CDR3 region: CASSFTVNTEAFF. The CDR3 coding sequence is TGTGCCAGCAGCTTTACAGTGAACACTGAAGCTTTCTTT.

As to this clone: One base away lies a much larger clone, so this may be a sequencing read error. The genes are TRBV30 and TRBJ1-2; tentative D call: TRBD1 (5 bases). Looked up from germline, CDR1 is GTSNPN and CDR2 is SVGIG (reference sequence). The CDR3 loop spans 13 amino acids. The CDR3 DNA follows: TGTACCTGGAGTTTGGAAAGGACATCTAGCTACACCTTC. It yields the protein CTWSLERTSSYTF.

The chain carries TRBV6-5 and TRBJ1-1, with TRBD1 matching over 7 bases. After removal of 2 bases from V and 6 bases from J, the junction contained 6 bases not matched to a gene. The CDR3 has 14 residues. CDR1 and CDR2 (germline): MNHEY, SVGAGI. Here the CDR3 reads CASSYSSGQPEAFF. For the CDR3, the DNA is TGTGCCAGCAGTTACAGTTCGGGACAGCCTGAAGCTTTCTTT.

The gene calls are TRBV29-1 and TRBJ1-2; no definite D call. There are 11 residues in the CDR3. V shed 0 bases and J shed 6 bases, with 5 bases lying between them. Germline V CDR1 and CDR2: SQVTM, ANQGSEA. This CDR3 reads CSVEEADGYTF. DNA for the CDR3: TGCAGCGTTGAAGAAGCGGATGGCTACACCTTC.

The chain has TRBV6-5 and TRBJ1-3, with a weak D call TRBD1 (5 bases). Deletions cut 5 bases from V and 2 bases from J, with 10 bases between. This CDR3 contains 14 residues. Looked up from germline, CDR1 is MNHEY and CDR2 is SVGAGI. The CDR3 nucleotides read TGTGCCAGCAGTCAGGGAAAGGCTGGAAACACCATATATTTT. Encoded protein: CASSQGKAGNTIYF.

The V call is TRBV19, the J call TRBJ1-1, with D unclear. V was pared by 3 bases and J by 1 base, with 6 bases between. There are 13 residues in the CDR3. Germline values: CDR1 LNHDA, CDR2 SQIVND (reference sequence). In DNA, the CDR3 is TGTGCCAGTAGTATCAGAGAGAACACTGAAGCTTTCTTT. Translation: CASSIRENTEAFF.